These 4 T cell receptor beta chains were sequenced from one sample in a study of cytomegalovirus exposure and HLA in healthy donors. Amplification used 60 Vbeta primers and 13 Jbeta primers. Measured with immunoSEQ multiplex PCR; TCRdb has only the in-frame clones, and not every one. This sample has around 140,000 clones, with about 74% found just once. The sequenced sample was PBMCs. These receptors were taken from a man aged 35 to 55 in good health and CMV-seropositive.

The chain has TRBV6-5 and TRBJ2-7; no clear D gene. The V gene lost 8 bases and the J gene lost 4 bases, with 9 bases spanning the gap. The germline V gene has CDR1 MNHEY and CDR2 SVGAGI. The CDR3 consists of 11 residues. CDR3 loop: CASPTEYEQYF. CDR3 coding DNA: TGTGCCAGCCCGACTGAGTACGAGCAGTACTTC.

CDR3 sequence (DNA): TGTGCCAGCAGTGTCACCGGGACAGGGGGTTCACCCCTCCACTTT. Its protein product is CASSVTGTGGSPLHF. This chain joins TRBV6-4 and TRBJ1-6; 11 bases are shared with TRBD1. V trimming: 4 bases; J trimming: 9 bases; junction bases outside the gene matches: 5. This CDR3 region has 15 residues. The germline gives CDR1 MRHNA, CDR2 SNTAGT.

A few counts support this clone. The gene calls are TRBV13 and TRBJ2-7; the D gene is possibly TRBD1 (5 bases). The V and J ends lost 3 bases and 6 bases respectively, with 18 bases between them. The CDR3 is 15 residues long. CDR1 and CDR2 (germline): PRHDT, FYEKMQ (reference sequence). CDR3 protein: CASSFTGTGQGEQYF. CDR3 in DNA: TGTGCCAGCAGCTTTACAGGAACGGGTCAAGGCGAGCAGTACTTC.

This clone is a singleton in its sample. This chain links TRBV29-1 with TRBJ1-1; D unclear. The CDR3 runs 13 residues. Germline V lookup: CDR1 SQVTM, CDR2 ANQGSEA. Trimming left V 3 bases short and J 0 bases short, with 8 bases between. The CDR3 coding sequence is TGCAGCGTTGAGGGCAGGTTGAACACTGAAGCTTTCTTT. It yields the protein CSVEGRLNTEAFF.